The present entry profiles one T cell receptor beta chain with its context. The method was immunoSEQ multiplex PCR; TCRdb's version includes in-frame clones alone and lacks a portion of them. The sample shows about 80,000 clones, about four fifths of them seen only once. The CDR3 has 14 amino acids. V gave up 7 bases and J gave up 2 bases; unmatched junction bases: 7. Germline lookup yields CDR1 SGHRS and CDR2 YFSETQ. The source of the sample is a study of blood T cell repertoires in COVID-19. Sequenced input: peripheral blood. The TCR was taken from a woman aged 70 to 79 with acute or convalescent COVID-19. V gene TRBV5-1 combines with J gene TRBJ2-3, with 7 bases identical to TRBD1. This chain's CDR3 is CASEWDSDTDTQYF. CDR3 coding DNA: TGCGCCAGCGAGTGGGACAGTGACACAGATACGCAGTATTTT.